One and the same sample provided the 10 T cell receptor beta chains below, sequenced in a study of shared clonotypes between healthy human individuals. This table comes from immunoSEQ multiplex PCR, and its TCRdb copy is limited to in-frame clones, with some not included. The table shows some 1 million clones, with about 74% occurring only once. The source material was memory CD4+ T cells sorted from blood. Indicated subset: CD45RA-negative fraction. These receptors came from a man younger than 35 in good health.

This sequence joins TRBV30 and TRBJ1-2; D possibly corresponds to TRBD1 (5 bases). The CDR3 is made up of 12 amino acids. V gave up 3 bases and J gave up 7 bases, with 12 bases separating them. Looked up from germline, CDR1 is GTSNPN and CDR2 is SVGIG (reference sequence). CDR3 amino acids: CAWSLGTAGYTF. In DNA, the CDR3 is TGTGCCTGGAGCCTAGGGACCGCTGGCTACACCTTC.

The V and J genes are TRBV6-4 and TRBJ1-6; a possible D gene is TRBD1 (5 bases). The ends were cut back, 3 bases at V and 9 bases at J, with 9 bases in the middle. This CDR3 contains 13 residues. Germline CDR1 is MRHNA and CDR2 is SNTAGT. The CDR3 loop is CASSDSGRSPLHF. CDR3 nucleotides: TGTGCCAGCAGTGATTCGGGACGTTCACCCCTCCACTTT.

This clone was seen a few times. The chain carries TRBV28 and TRBJ1-5, with TRBD1 matching 7 bases. This CDR3 is 15 amino acids long. The J segment lost 2 bases and the V segment lost 3 bases, leaving 4 bases of the junction unmatched. From germline, CDR1 is MDHEN and CDR2 SYDVKM. The CDR3 DNA follows: TGTGCCAGCAGTTTCCCGGGACAGCGCAATCAGCCCCAGCATTTT. It specifies CASSFPGQRNQPQHF. Complete variable domain (other parts from reference TRBV28 and TRBJ1-5): DVKVTQSSRYLVKRTGEKVFLECVQDMDHENMFWYRQDPGLGLRLIYFSYDVKMKEKGDIPEGYSVSREKKERFSLILESASTNQTSMYLCASSFPGQRNQPQHFGDGTRLSIL.

The gene calls are TRBV7-9 and TRBJ2-3; D is ambiguous. CDR3 size: 14 residues. CDR1 and CDR2 (germline): SEHNR, FQNEAQ (reference sequence). V was clipped by 1 base and J by 6 bases, with 11 bases between them. This CDR3 is CASSLDSSLDTQYF. The CDR3 DNA reads TGTGCCAGCAGCTTAGATTCCAGCCTTGATACGCAGTATTTT.

V is TRBV11-1 and J is TRBJ2-7, with TRBD2 matching 11 bases. The CDR3 is 17 amino acids. Germline CDR1 SGHAT, CDR2 FQDESV (reference sequence). Trimming cost V 3 bases and J 0 bases; bases outside gene matches: 7. DNA for the CDR3: TGTGCCAGCAGCTTCCTCCCTAGCGGGGGGTCCTCCTACGAGCAGTACTTC. Translation gives CASSFLPSGGSSYEQYF. The full variable domain, its missing parts supplied by reference TRBV11-1 and TRBJ2-7, is EAEVAQSPRYKITEKSQAVAFWCDPISGHATLYWYRQILGQGPELLVQFQDESVVDDSQLPKDRFSAERLKGVDSTLKIQPAELGDSAMYLCASSFLPSGGSSYEQYFGPGTRLTVT.

The V gene is TRBV6-5, the J gene TRBJ2-7; 11 nucleotides agree with TRBD2. V dropped 2 bases and J dropped 3; count of bases not matched to a gene: 6. CDR3 length equals 16 residues. The germline CDR1 and CDR2 sequences are MNHEY and SVGAGI. The CDR3 DNA follows: TGTGCCAGCAGTTACCCTGGGACTAGCGGACTCTACGAGCAGTACTTC. It is translated as CASSYPGTSGLYEQYF.

J is TRBJ1-2 and V is TRBV6-1; 7 bases match TRBD1. Germline assignment: CDR1 MNHNS and CDR2 SASEGT. CDR3 length: 14 amino acids. Trimming at V came to 3 bases and at J to 3 bases, leaving 4 bases not matched to a gene. CDR3 loop: CASSDRGLDYGYTF. In DNA form, the CDR3 reads TGTGCCAGCAGTGATAGGGGGCTAGACTATGGCTACACCTTC.

This clone showed up just a few times. The chain combines TRBV30 with TRBJ1-5; D is perhaps TRBD1 (5 bases). With 0 bases removed from V and 3 bases from J, the gap between germline ends came to 18 bases. This CDR3 comprises 17 residues. The V gene's germline CDR1 is GTSNPN and CDR2 SVGIG (reference sequence). The CDR3 DNA reads as TGTGCCTGGAGTGTGGGGGGAACGGGTATTCTCAATCAGCCCCAGCATTTT. Amino acid sequence: CAWSVGGTGILNQPQHF.

Notes on this clone: A clone one base away is much larger, so this may be a read error. This CDR3 is also generated by other DNA sequences in the sample. The CDR3 loop reads CASSRTGSTEAFF. The CDR3 DNA reads TGTGCCAGCAGCCGGACAGGGAGCACTGAAGCTTTCTTT. The chain combines TRBV5-5 with TRBJ1-1; 8 bases fit TRBD1. V shed 4 bases, J shed 4 bases, and the junction held 3 bases outside the gene matches. The CDR3 totals 13 residues. Germline V gives CDR1 SGHKS, CDR2 YYEKEE (reference sequence).

Remarks on this clone: Other DNA sequences in the sample encode the same CDR3. DNA for the CDR3: TGTGCCTGGAGTGTGAGAGCGGACTATGGCTACACCTTC. Translated: CAWSVRADYGYTF. V and J are TRBV30 and TRBJ1-2, with D uncertain. Germline V gene data show CDR1 as GTSNPN and CDR2 as SVGIG (reference sequence). Trimming removed 0 bases from V and 3 bases from J, with 8 bases in between. There are 13 residues in the CDR3.